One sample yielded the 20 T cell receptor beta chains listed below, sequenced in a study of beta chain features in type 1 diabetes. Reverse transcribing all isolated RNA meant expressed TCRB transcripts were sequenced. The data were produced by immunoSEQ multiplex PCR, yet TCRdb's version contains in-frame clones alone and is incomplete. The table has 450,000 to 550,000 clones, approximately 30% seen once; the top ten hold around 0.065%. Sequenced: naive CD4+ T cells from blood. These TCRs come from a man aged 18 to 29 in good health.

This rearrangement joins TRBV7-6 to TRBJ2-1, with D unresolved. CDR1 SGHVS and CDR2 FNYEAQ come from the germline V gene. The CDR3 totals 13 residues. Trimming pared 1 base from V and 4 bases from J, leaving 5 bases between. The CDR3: CASSLDQYNEQFF. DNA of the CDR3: TGTGCCAGCAGCTTAGACCAGTACAATGAGCAGTTCTTC.

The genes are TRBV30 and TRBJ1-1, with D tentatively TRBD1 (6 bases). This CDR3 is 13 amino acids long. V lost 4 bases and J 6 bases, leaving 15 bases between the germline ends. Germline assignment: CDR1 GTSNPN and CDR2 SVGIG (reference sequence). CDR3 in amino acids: CAWTRWGRAEAFF. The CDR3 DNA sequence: TGTGCCTGGACCCGTTGGGGGCGGGCTGAAGCTTTCTTT.

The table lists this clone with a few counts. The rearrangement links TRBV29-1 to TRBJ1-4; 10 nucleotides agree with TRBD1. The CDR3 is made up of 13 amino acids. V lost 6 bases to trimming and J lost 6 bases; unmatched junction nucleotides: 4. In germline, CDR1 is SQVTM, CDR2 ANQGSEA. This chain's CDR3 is CSVRQGAHEKLFF. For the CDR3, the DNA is TGCAGCGTCAGACAGGGGGCTCATGAAAAACTGTTTTTT.

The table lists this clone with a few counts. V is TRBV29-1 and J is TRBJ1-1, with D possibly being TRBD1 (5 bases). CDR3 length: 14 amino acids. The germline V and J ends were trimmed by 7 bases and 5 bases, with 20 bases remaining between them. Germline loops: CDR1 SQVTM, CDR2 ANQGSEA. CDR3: CSAPGRTWETEAFF. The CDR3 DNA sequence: TGCAGCGCTCCCGGGCGGACATGGGAAACTGAAGCTTTCTTT.

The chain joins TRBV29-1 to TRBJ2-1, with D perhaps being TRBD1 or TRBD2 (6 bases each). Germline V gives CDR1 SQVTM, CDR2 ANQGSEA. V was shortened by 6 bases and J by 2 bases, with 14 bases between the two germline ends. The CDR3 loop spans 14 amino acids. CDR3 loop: CSVRGTRPYNEQFF. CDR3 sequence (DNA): TGCAGCGTGAGGGGGACTCGGCCCTACAATGAGCAGTTCTTC.

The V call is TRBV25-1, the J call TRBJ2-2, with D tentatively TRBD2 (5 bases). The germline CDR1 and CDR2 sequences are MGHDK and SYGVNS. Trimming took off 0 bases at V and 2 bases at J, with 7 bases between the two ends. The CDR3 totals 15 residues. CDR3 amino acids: CASSEYGVNTGELFF. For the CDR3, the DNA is TGTGCCAGCAGTGAATACGGGGTTAACACCGGGGAGCTGTTTTTT.

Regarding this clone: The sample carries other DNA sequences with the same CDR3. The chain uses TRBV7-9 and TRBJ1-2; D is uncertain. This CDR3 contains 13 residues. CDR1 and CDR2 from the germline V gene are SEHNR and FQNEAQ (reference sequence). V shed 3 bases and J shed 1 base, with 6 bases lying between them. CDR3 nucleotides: TGTGCCAGCAGCTTCGGGAGTAACTATGGCTACACCTTC. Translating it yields CASSFGSNYGYTF.

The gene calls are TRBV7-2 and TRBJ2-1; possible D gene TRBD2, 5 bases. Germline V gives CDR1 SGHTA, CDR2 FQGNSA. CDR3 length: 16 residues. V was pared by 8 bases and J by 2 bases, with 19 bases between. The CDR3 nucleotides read TGTGCCAGCGGCACCGGCGGGCTAGCACCCTACAATGAGCAGTTCTTC. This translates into CASGTGGLAPYNEQFF.

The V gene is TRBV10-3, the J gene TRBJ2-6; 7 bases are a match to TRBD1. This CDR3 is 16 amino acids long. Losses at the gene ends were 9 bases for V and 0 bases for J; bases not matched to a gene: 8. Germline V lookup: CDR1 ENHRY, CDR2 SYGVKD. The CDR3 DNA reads TGTGCCATTGCAGGACAGGCCTTCTCTGGGGCCAACGTCCTGACTTTC. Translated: CAIAGQAFSGANVLTF.

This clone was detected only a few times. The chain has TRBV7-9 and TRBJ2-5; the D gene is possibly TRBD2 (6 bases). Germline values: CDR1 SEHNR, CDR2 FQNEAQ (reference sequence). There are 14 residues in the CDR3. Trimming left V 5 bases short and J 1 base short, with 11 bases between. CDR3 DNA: TGTGCCAGCAGCCCCCTGGGAGGCCAAGAGACCCAGTACTTC. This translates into CASSPLGGQETQYF.

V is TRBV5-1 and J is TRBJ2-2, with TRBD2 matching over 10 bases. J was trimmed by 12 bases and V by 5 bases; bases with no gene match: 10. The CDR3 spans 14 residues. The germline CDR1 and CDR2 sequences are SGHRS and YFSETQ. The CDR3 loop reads CASRAAGGLPQLFF. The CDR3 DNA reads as TGCGCCAGCAGAGCAGCGGGAGGGTTGCCCCAGCTGTTTTTT. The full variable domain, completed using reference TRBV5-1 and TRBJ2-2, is KAGVTQTPRYLIKTRGQQVTLSCSPISGHRSVSWYQQTPGQGLQFLFEYFSETQRNKGNFPGRFSGRQFSNSRSEMNVSTLELGDSALYLCASRAAGGLPQLFFGEGSRLTVL.

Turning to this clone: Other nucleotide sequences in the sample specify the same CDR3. The DNA of the CDR3 is TGTGCCTGGAGTGTAGCGGCGGAAGCTTTCTTT. Translated: CAWSVAAEAFF. The chain uses TRBV30 and TRBJ1-1; D gene uncertain. Trimming shortened V by 0 bases and J by 8 bases, and 7 bases separated the two germline ends. The CDR3 runs to 11 residues. The V gene's germline CDR1 is GTSNPN and CDR2 SVGIG (reference sequence).

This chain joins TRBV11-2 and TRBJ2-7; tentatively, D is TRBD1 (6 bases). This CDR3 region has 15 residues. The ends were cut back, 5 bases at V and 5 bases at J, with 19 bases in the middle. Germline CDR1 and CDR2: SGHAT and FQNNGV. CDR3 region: CASSGPFRWGHEQYF. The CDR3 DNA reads TGTGCCAGCAGCGGCCCTTTTAGATGGGGGCACGAGCAGTACTTC.

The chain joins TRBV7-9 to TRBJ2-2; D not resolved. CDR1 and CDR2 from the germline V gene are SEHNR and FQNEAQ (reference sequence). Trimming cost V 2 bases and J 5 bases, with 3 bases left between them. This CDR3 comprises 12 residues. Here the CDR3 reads CASSLQTGELFF. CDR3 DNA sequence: TGTGCCAGCAGCTTACAAACCGGGGAGCTGTTTTTT.

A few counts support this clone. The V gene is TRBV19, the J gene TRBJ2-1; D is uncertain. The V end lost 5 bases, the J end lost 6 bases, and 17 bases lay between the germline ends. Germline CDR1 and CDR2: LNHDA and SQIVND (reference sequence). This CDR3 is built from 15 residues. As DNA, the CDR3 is TGTGCCAGTAGTCCTTCGGGCCTTACCATCAATGAGCAGTTCTTC. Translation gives CASSPSGLTINEQFF.

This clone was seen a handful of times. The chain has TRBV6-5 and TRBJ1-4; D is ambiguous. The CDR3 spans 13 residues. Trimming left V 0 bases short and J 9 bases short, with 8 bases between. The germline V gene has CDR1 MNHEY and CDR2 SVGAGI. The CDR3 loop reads CASSYSTPKKLFF. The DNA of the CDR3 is TGTGCCAGCAGTTACTCGACTCCGAAAAAACTGTTTTTT.

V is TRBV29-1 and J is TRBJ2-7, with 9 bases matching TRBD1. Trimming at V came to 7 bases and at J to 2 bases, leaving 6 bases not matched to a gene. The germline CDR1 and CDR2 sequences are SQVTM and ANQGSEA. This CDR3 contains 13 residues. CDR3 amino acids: CSGWDREPYEQYF. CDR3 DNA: TGCAGCGGATGGGACAGGGAACCCTACGAGCAGTACTTC.

The CDR3 coding sequence is TGTGCCAGCAGCTTAAGTAGGGCAGAGCAGTTCTTC. Protein product: CASSLSRAEQFF. The chain employs TRBV7-3 and TRBJ2-1; D gene uncertain. Per germline, CDR1 SGHTA and CDR2 FQGTGA. CDR3 length: 12 amino acids. The V end was cut by 1 base, the J end by 10 bases, with 8 bases between.

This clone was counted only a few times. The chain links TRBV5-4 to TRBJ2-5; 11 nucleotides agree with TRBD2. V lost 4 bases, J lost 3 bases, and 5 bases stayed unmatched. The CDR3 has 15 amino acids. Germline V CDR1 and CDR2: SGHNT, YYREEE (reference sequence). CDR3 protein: CASSTRLAGKETQYF. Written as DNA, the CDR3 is TGTGCCAGCAGCACCCGACTAGCGGGGAAAGAGACCCAGTACTTC. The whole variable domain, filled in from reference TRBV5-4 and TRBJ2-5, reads ETGVTQSPTHLIKTRGQQVTLRCSSQSGHNTVSWYQQALGQGPQFIFQYYREEENGRGNFPPRFSGLQFPNYSSELNVNALELDDSALYLCASSTRLAGKETQYFGPGTRLLVL.

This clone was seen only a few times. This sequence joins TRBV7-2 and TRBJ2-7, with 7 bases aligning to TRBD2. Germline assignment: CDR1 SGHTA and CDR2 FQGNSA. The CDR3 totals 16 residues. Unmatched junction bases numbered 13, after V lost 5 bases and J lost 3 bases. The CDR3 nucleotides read TGTGCCAGCAGCCCTGGGGCTAGCGGAGGGTACTACGAGCAGTACTTC. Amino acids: CASSPGASGGYYEQYF.